This T cell receptor beta chain was observed in a study of human T cells and chemical hapten exposure. Time point reported: patch test 2, 6 weeks after DPC sensitization. The sample's treatment: therapeutic diphenylcyclopropenone sensitization with weekly scalp DPC. Extraction of total RNA was performed on unfractionated whole blood. There are 13 residues in the CDR3. CDR1 is MNHNY, CDR2 SVGAGI, per germline (reference sequence). The ends were cut back, 5 bases at V and 4 bases at J, with 12 bases in the middle. As regards this clonotype: What it binds is not known.

Whole-study results and caveats: TCRs at a frequency above 1 in 1000 stayed unchanged with DPC sensitization.

Individual cDNA molecules (in the library) carried attached unique molecular identifiers. TCRdb recomputed calls from the RACE reads with MiXCR, one row per CDR3 protein. Found here are about 80,000 distinct CDR3 sequences, roughly a tenth of them singletons; the top ten hold 2% to 3%. Source: whole blood, taken in connection with sensitization to the hapten diphenylcyclopropenone (DPC). This sequence originates from a young woman with alopecia areata. Some clones in this sample may be carry-over from other donors' samples. The genes are TRBV6-6 and TRBJ2-7; D not resolved. CDR3: CASSPTAGYEQYF. The CDR3 region has the DNA TGTGCCAGCAGTCCTACCGCCGGATACGAGCAGTACTTC.